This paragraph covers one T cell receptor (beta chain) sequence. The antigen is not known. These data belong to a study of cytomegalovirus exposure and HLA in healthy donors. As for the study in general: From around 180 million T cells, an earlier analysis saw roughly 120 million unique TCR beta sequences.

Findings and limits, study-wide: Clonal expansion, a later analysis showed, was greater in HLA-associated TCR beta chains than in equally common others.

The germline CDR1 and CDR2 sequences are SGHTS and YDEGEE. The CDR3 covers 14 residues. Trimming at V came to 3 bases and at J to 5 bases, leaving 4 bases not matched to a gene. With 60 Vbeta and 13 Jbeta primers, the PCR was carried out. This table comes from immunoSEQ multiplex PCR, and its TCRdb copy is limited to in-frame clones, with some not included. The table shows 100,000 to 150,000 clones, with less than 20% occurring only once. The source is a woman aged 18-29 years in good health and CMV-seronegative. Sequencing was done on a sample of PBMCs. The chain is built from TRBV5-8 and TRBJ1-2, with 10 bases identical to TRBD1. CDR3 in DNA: TGTGCCAGCAGCTCCTGGGACAGGGGATATGGCTACACCTTC. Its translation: CASSSWDRGYGYTF.